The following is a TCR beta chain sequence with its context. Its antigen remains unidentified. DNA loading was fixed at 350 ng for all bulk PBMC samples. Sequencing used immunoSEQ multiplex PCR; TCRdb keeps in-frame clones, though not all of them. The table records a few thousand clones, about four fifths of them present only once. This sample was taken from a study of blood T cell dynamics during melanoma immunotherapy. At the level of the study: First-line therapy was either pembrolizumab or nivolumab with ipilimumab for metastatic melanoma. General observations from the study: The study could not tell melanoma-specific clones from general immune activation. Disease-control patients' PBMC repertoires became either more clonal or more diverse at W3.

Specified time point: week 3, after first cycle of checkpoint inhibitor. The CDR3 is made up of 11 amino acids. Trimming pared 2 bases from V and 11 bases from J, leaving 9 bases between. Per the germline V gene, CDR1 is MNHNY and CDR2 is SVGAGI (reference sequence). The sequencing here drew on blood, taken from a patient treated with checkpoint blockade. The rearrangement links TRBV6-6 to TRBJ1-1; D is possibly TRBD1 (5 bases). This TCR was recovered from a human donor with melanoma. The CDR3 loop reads CASSYGGGAFF. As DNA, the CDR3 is TGTGCCAGCAGTTACGGGGGGGGTGCTTTCTTT.